This T cell receptor beta chain was sequenced in a study of cytomegalovirus exposure and HLA in healthy donors. Assay used: immunoSEQ multiplex PCR; TCRdb lists only in-frame clones, some missing. The sample contains 130,000 or so clones, roughly 86% of which appear only once. On this clone: Its antigen is unidentified.

Germline V gives CDR1 SEHNR, CDR2 FQNEAQ (reference sequence). With V trimmed by 4 bases and J by 0 bases, 8 bases remained unmatched. This CDR3 contains 17 residues. Study-wide points: The authors enumerated over 150 TCR beta chains as linked to cytomegalovirus. Published work reported that the classifier diagnosed cytomegalovirus status with high specificity and sensitivity.

The chain is built from TRBV7-9 and TRBJ1-3; 8 bases match TRBD1. The clonotype was recovered from a young man in good health and CMV-seronegative. Sample: PBMCs. In DNA form, the CDR3 reads TGTGCCAGCAGCTCCCTCGGACAGGGCCCCTCTGGAAACACCATATATTTT. This sequence encodes CASSSLGQGPSGNTIYF.